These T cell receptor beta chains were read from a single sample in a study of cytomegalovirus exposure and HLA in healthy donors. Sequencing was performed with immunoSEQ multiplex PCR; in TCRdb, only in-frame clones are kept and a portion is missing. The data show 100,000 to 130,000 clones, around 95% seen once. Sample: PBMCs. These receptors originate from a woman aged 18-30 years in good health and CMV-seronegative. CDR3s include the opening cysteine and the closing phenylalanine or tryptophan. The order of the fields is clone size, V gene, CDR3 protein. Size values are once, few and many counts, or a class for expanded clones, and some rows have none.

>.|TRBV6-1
CASSEAGVEQYF
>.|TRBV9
CASSGKQGEINSPLHF
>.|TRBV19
CASSIEGHRFYNEQFF
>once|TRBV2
CASSVQGDQPQHF
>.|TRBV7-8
CASSLGTGLKNTEAFF
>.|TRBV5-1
CASSLLVGGLRSTDTQYF
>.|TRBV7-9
CASHGGTNTGELFF
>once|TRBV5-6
CASSQTSGGATDTQYF
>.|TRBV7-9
CASSADRVYGYTF
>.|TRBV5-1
CASSELAGGPDTQYF
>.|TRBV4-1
CASSHRQGPYEQYF
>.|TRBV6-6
CASSYGLAGGFNEQFF
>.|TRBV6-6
CASSRGDGPFGGTQYF
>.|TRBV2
CASSRSPGQGGKYF
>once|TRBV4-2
CASSQGGGGGQNYGYTF
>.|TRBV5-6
CASSRLGGMNTGELFF
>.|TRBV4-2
CASSQVATEGTEAFF
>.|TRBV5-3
CARSLYGGEETQYF
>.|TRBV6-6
CASSSGQGAGNEQFF
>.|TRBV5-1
CASSLQDTIPYEQYF
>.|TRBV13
CASSLALRGSDNEKLFF
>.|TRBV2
CARNKRTGGGMNTEAFF
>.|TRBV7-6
CASSLGGGEQYF
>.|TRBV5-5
CASSLPRVGSRTDTQYF
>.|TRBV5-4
CASSAGDGQPQHF